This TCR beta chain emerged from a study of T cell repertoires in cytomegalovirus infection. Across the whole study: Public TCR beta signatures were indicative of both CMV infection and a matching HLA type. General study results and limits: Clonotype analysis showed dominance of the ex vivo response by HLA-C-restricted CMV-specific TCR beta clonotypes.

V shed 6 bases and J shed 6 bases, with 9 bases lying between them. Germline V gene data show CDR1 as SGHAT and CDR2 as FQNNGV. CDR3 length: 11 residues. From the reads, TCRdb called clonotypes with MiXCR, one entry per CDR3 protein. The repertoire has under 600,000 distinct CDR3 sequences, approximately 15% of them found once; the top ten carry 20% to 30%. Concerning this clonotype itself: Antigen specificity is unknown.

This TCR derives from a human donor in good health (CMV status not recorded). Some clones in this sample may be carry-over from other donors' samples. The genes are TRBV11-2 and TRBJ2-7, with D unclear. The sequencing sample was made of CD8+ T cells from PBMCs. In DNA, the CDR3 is TGTGCCAGCAGTCCCGGGTTCGAGCAGTACTTC. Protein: CASSPGFEQYF. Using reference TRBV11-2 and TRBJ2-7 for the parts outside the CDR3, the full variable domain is EAGVAQSPRYKIIEKRQSVAFWCNPISGHATLYWYQQILGQGPKLLIQFQNNGVVDDSQLPKDRFSAERLKGVDSTLKIQPAKLEDSAVYLCASSPGFEQYFGPGTRLTVT.